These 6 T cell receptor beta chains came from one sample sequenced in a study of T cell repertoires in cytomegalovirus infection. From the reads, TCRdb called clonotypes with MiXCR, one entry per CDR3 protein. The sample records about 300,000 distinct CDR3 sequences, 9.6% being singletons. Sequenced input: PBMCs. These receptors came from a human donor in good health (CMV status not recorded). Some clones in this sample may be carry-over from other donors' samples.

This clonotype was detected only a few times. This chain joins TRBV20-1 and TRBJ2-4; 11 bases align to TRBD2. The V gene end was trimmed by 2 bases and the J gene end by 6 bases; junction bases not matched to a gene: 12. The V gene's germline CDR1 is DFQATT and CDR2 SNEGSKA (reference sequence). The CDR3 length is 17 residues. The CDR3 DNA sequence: TGCAGTGCTAGACCCCTAGGGCTAGCGGGGGGTGGAAACATTCAGTACTTC. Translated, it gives CSARPLGLAGGGNIQYF.

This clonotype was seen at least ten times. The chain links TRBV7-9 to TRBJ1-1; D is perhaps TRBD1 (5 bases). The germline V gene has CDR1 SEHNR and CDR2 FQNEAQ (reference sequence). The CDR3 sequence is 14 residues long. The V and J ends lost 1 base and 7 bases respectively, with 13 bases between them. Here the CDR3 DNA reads TGTGCCAGCAGCTTAGTGCGGGGGATGGTTGAAGCTTTCTTT. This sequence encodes CASSLVRGMVEAFF.

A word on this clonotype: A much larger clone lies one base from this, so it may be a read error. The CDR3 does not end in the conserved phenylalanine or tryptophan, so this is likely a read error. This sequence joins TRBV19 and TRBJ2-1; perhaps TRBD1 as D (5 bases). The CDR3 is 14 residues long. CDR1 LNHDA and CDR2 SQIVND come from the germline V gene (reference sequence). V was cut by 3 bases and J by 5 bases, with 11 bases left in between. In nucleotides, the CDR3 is TGTGCCAGTAGTATTGGCAGGGTGAACAATGAGCAGTTCCTC. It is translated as CASSIGRVNNEQFL.

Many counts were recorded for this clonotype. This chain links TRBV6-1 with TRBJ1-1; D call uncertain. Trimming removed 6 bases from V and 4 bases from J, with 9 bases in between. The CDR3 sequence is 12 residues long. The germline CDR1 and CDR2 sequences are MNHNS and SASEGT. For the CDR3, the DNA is TGTGCCAGCAGCAAAGATGGCACTGAAGCTTTCTTT. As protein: CASSKDGTEAFF.

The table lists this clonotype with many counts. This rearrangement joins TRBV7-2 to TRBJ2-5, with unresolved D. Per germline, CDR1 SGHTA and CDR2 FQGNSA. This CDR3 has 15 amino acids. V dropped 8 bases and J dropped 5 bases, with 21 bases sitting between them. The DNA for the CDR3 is TGTGCCAGCCGATCTGGGCCCAGTATGTGGGAGACCCAGTACTTC. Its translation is CASRSGPSMWETQYF.

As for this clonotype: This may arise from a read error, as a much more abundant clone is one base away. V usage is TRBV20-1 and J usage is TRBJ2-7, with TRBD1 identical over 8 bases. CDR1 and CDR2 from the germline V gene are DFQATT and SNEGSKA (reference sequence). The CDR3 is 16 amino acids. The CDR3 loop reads CGARSMTGAPSYEQYF. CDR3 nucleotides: TGCGGTGCTAGATCCATGACAGGGGCACCCTCCTACGAGCAGTACTTC.